The 24 T cell receptor beta chains below come from one sample, sequenced in a study of OX40 agonist ivuxolimab in advanced cancers. Data came from immunoSEQ multiplex PCR; TCRdb stores just in-frame clones and leaves some out. In the table there are about 67,000 clones, 87% of which are singletons. The sample here was CD4+ or CD8+ T cells sorted from blood, taken in a trial of the OX40 agonist ivuxolimab. The receptors here all came from an adult with an advanced solid tumor such as melanoma, head and neck, liver or kidney cancer.

The chain combines TRBV6-5 with TRBJ1-4, with 10 positions matching TRBD1. Trimming removed 10 bases from V and 7 bases from J; junction bases left unmatched: 6. The CDR3 sequence is 13 residues long. Germline-derived CDR1 and CDR2 are MNHEY and SVGAGI. Written as DNA, the CDR3 is TGTGCCACCCGGACAGGGGGAGGTGAAAAACTGTTTTTT. Protein: CATRTGGGEKLFF.

V usage is TRBV5-1 and J usage is TRBJ1-2; tentatively, D is TRBD1 (5 bases). From germline, CDR1 is SGHRS and CDR2 YFSETQ. The CDR3 has 13 amino acids. Trimming cost V 2 bases and J 6 bases, with 11 bases left between them. Here the CDR3 reads CASSFQGGDGYTF. In nucleotides, the CDR3 is TGCGCCAGCAGCTTTCAGGGAGGTGATGGCTACACCTTC.

This clone has just one count. This chain connects TRBV2 to TRBJ2-1; D gene uncertain. This CDR3 region has 14 residues. V was pared by 4 bases and J by 1 base, with 8 bases between. In germline, CDR1 is SNHLY, CDR2 FYNNEI. CDR3 amino acids: CASSVQGSYNEQFF. The CDR3 coding sequence is TGTGCCAGCAGTGTTCAAGGGTCCTACAATGAGCAGTTCTTC.

The chain has TRBV10-3 and TRBJ2-7, with 7 bases matching TRBD1. The CDR3 length is 14 residues. CDR1 is ENHRY and CDR2 is SYGVKD in the germline V gene. J was trimmed by 0 bases and V by 6 bases; bases with no gene match: 5. The CDR3 is CAISRDSNSYEQYF. For the CDR3, the DNA is TGTGCCATCAGCAGGGACAGCAACTCCTACGAGCAGTACTTC.

V gene TRBV28 combines with J gene TRBJ2-1; 11 bases line up with TRBD1. V trimming: 8 bases; J trimming: 6 bases; junction bases outside the gene matches: 9. Germline values: CDR1 MDHEN, CDR2 SYDVKM. This CDR3 has 15 amino acids. Written as DNA, the CDR3 is TGTGCCAGCCGGCGAGCTGGGACAGGGGGCAATGAGCAGTTCTTC. Protein product: CASRRAGTGGNEQFF.

This clone was seen a few times. The chain joins TRBV28 to TRBJ1-3, with D perhaps matching TRBD1 (6 bases). The CDR3 has 13 amino acids. Per germline, CDR1 MDHEN and CDR2 SYDVKM. Deletions cut 8 bases from V and 1 base from J, with 9 bases between. As DNA, the CDR3 is TGTGCCAGCCGTCAGGGGTCTGGAAACACCATATATTTT. Residues: CASRQGSGNTIYF.

This clone was recorded only once. The chain couples TRBV27 to TRBJ2-7; maybe TRBD1 (6 bases). CDR3 size: 13 residues. Germline CDR1 is MNHEY and CDR2 is SMNVEV (reference sequence). Trimming stripped 4 bases from V and 3 bases from J, with 10 bases between. CDR3 coding DNA: TGTGCCAGCAGTTCCGGGACACTCTACGAGCAGTACTTC. It yields the protein CASSSGTLYEQYF.

This clone was detected only once. CDR3 nucleotide sequence: TGTGCCAGTACAGGGAGGATGAATGAGCAGTTCTTC. Translated: CASTGRMNEQFF. The rearrangement links TRBV19 to TRBJ2-1, with a possible D match to TRBD2 (6 bases). The CDR3 runs to 12 residues. Germline V CDR1 and CDR2: LNHDA, SQIVND (reference sequence). V lost 7 bases and J 7 bases, leaving 11 bases between the germline ends.

Only a few counts were recorded for this clone. This CDR3 is CAWSSLWLDGYTF. In DNA form, the CDR3 reads TGTGCCTGGAGCTCCCTCTGGTTGGATGGCTACACCTTC. This chain joins TRBV30 and TRBJ1-2; no clear D. This CDR3 is 13 amino acids long. Trimming removed 3 bases from V and 6 bases from J, with 14 bases in between. From germline, CDR1 is GTSNPN and CDR2 SVGIG (reference sequence).

V gene TRBV11-2 combines with J gene TRBJ1-5; D is unclear. Trimming took off 0 bases at V and 3 bases at J, with 9 bases between the two ends. The CDR3 runs to 15 residues. Germline loops: CDR1 SGHAT, CDR2 FQNNGV. The CDR3 protein is CASSLESGPNQPQHF. The CDR3 nucleotides are TGTGCCAGCAGCTTAGAAAGCGGCCCCAATCAGCCCCAGCATTTT.

J is TRBJ2-3 and V is TRBV5-5; tentatively, D is TRBD2 (5 bases). The germline gives CDR1 SGHKS, CDR2 YYEKEE (reference sequence). V gave up 1 base and J gave up 3 bases, with 12 bases separating them. The CDR3 has 15 amino acids. CDR3 residues: CASSLLGRGTDTQYF. CDR3 DNA: TGTGCCAGCAGCTTGCTAGGGAGAGGAACAGATACGCAGTATTTT.

The V and J genes are TRBV10-3 and TRBJ1-1; D not resolved. Germline V gene lookup returns CDR1 ENHRY and CDR2 SYGVKD. The CDR3 length is 15 residues. Deletions cut 6 bases from V and 2 bases from J, with 16 bases between. The CDR3 loop reads CAIRRDFGVNTEAFF. In DNA form, the CDR3 reads TGTGCCATCAGGAGGGATTTCGGGGTAAACACTGAAGCTTTCTTT.

This clone was detected once. This chain connects TRBV18 to TRBJ2-7, with D tentatively TRBD1 (5 bases). Trimming left V 3 bases short and J 6 bases short, with 15 bases between. The CDR3 is 14 amino acids. The germline V gene encodes CDR1 KGHSH and CDR2 LQKENI. CDR3 residues: CASSPGRMPIEQYF. CDR3 bases: TGTGCCAGCTCACCGGGGCGGATGCCTATCGAGCAGTACTTC.

The rearrangement joins TRBV5-5 to TRBJ2-7; D gene ambiguous. V gave up 2 bases and J gave up 4 bases, with 7 bases separating them. Germline loops: CDR1 SGHKS, CDR2 YYEKEE (reference sequence). The CDR3 has 12 residues. The CDR3 nucleotides read TGTGCCAGCAGCTTCTCGGATTACGAGCAGTACTTC. Translating it yields CASSFSDYEQYF.

The gene calls are TRBV27 and TRBJ1-6; 10 positions match TRBD1. With V trimmed by 3 bases and J by 7 bases, 3 bases remained unmatched. The CDR3 contains 15 residues. CDR1 is MNHEY, CDR2 SMNVEV, per germline (reference sequence). CDR3 region: CASSFQGQGNSPLHF. CDR3 DNA: TGTGCCAGCAGTTTCCAGGGACAGGGGAATTCACCCCTCCACTTT.

The CDR3 is CASSLVSNTGELFF. In DNA form, the CDR3 reads TGTGCCAGCAGCCTGGTTTCGAACACCGGGGAGCTGTTTTTT. The chain carries TRBV7-8 and TRBJ2-2; D unclear. The CDR3 loop spans 14 amino acids. Trimming removed 5 bases from V and 0 bases from J, with 7 bases in between. Germline V gene lookup returns CDR1 SGHVS and CDR2 FQNEAQ.

The chain couples TRBV10-3 to TRBJ2-5; 7 nucleotides line up with TRBD2. Germline CDR1 reads ENHRY; CDR2 reads SYGVKD. V shed 8 bases, J shed 2 bases, and the junction held 2 bases outside the gene matches. The CDR3 spans 12 residues. CDR3 in DNA: TGTGCCATCGGGAGGGGTCAAGAGACCCAGTACTTC. Its translation is CAIGRGQETQYF.

The chain is built from TRBV18 and TRBJ1-4; D gene ambiguous. The CDR3 has 13 amino acids. CDR1 is KGHSH and CDR2 is LQKENI in the germline V gene. V dropped 2 bases and J dropped 4 bases, with 5 bases sitting between them. The CDR3 sequence: CASSPGVNEKLFF. The CDR3 DNA sequence: TGTGCCAGCTCACCAGGAGTTAATGAAAAACTGTTTTTT.

V gene TRBV2 combines with J gene TRBJ2-5, with unresolved D. The V gene's germline CDR1 is SNHLY and CDR2 FYNNEI. V lost 7 bases and J lost 1, with 16 bases in between. This CDR3 is built from 15 residues. The CDR3 is CASTNHLSPQETQYF. The DNA for the CDR3 is TGTGCCAGCACCAACCATCTGAGTCCCCAAGAGACCCAGTACTTC.

This chain joins TRBV7-2 and TRBJ1-2; D gene ambiguous. Trimming removed 1 base from V and 8 bases from J, with 14 bases in between. Germline CDR1 and CDR2: SGHTA and FQGNSA. CDR3 length: 14 amino acids. CDR3 sequence (DNA): TGTGCCAGCAGCTTAGGTCTGGGATCCGGAGGCTACACCTTC. It specifies CASSLGLGSGGYTF.

The rearrangement uses TRBV7-8 and TRBJ1-1; 9 bases are shared with TRBD1. Per germline, CDR1 SGHVS and CDR2 FQNEAQ. The V segment lost 4 bases and the J segment 5 bases; nucleotides outside the gene matches: 8. The CDR3 consists of 15 residues. The CDR3 loop reads CASSSGTGTRTEAFF. CDR3 nucleotides: TGTGCCAGCAGCTCCGGGACAGGGACGAGGACTGAAGCTTTCTTT.

The rearrangement links TRBV7-2 to TRBJ2-1; D uncertain. V lost 3 bases and J lost 5, with 5 bases in between. This CDR3 comprises 12 residues. Germline CDR1 and CDR2: SGHTA and FQGNSA. The CDR3: CASSFFNNEQFF. CDR3 nucleotide sequence: TGTGCCAGCAGCTTCTTTAACAATGAGCAGTTCTTC.

The chain links TRBV6-5 to TRBJ1-1; 9 bases agree with TRBD1. Trimming at V came to 6 bases and at J to 4 bases, leaving 9 bases not matched to a gene. The CDR3 contains 15 residues. Germline-derived CDR1 and CDR2 are MNHEY and SVGAGI. The CDR3 region has the DNA TGTGCCAGCAGGGTCACAGGGGGCCTTCGCACTGAAGCTTTCTTT. Its protein is CASRVTGGLRTEAFF.

The rearrangement uses TRBV6-5 and TRBJ1-1; 8 positions agree with TRBD1. The germline gives CDR1 MNHEY, CDR2 SVGAGI. The CDR3 covers 14 residues. J was trimmed by 8 bases and V by 2 bases; bases with no gene match: 7. Here the CDR3 DNA reads TGTGCCAGCAGTTACAGCCCCTACAGGGGGGAAGCTTTCTTT. It is translated as CASSYSPYRGEAFF.